This T cell receptor (beta chain) was profiled in a study of identical twins. Template switching added a universal primer site; cDNA carried unique molecular identifiers. TCRdb itself ran the 5' RACE reads through MiXCR, one entry per CDR3 protein. This sample carries some 300,000 distinct CDR3 sequences, roughly 12% of them seen once, and the ten largest clones take approximately 7.6%. In this sample, this clonotype turned up many times. Its antigen is currently unknown. V lost 1 base and J lost 6; bases outside the gene matches: 6. The CDR3 is 14 amino acids. CDR1 SQVTM and CDR2 ANQGSEA come from the germline V gene. Study-wide findings and caveats: Cord blood's abundant beta clonotypes had fewer insertions, unlike memory repertoires.

This same sample was also taken into another study, of yellow fever vaccine responses in identical twins.

This TCR came from a woman between 18 and 29 years old in good health. The chain joins TRBV29-1 to TRBJ2-7, with 10 bases aligning to TRBD2. The specimen sequenced was CD8+ T cells sorted from blood. The CDR3 DNA sequence: TGCAGCGTTGAAGCTAGCGGGAGACTTTCCGAGCAGTACTTC. This gives the protein CSVEASGRLSEQYF.